Detailed here is one T cell receptor (beta chain). The V gene's germline CDR1 is MDHEN and CDR2 SYDVKM. Trimming cost V 6 bases and J 5 bases; bases outside gene matches: 8. The CDR3 length is 14 residues. Sequenced by immunoSEQ multiplex PCR; TCRdb stores in-frame clones only, minus some. The sample consists of roughly 2.5 million clones, around nine tenths of them appearing once. This sample is part of a study of shared clonotypes between healthy human individuals. This sequence was found in a man younger than 35 in good health. Sequenced: naive CD4+ T cells sorted from blood. Sample subset: CD45RA+ positively selected. This chain uses TRBV28 with TRBJ1-1, with 8 bases aligning to TRBD1. CDR3 in amino acids: CASRKDRVRTEAFF. The CDR3 nucleotides read TGTGCCAGCAGAAAGGACAGGGTGAGAACTGAAGCTTTCTTT.